This is a list of T cell receptor beta chains from one sample in a study of long-term antiretroviral therapy in people with HIV. Sequenced by immunoSEQ multiplex PCR; TCRdb stores in-frame clones only, minus some. The sample lists 44,000 or so clones; about 95% were seen once. Sequencing was performed on unsorted PBMCs, taken 3.7 years after starting antiretroviral therapy. The source of these receptors is a woman between 45 and 65 years old with HIV. The CDR3 runs from the conserved cysteine through the conserved F or W. A D gene is named only where the DNA matches it firmly. Some rows mark clone size as missing; the rest say once, few, many or name a class of expanded clone.

j_call,v_call,d_call,clone_size,cdr3_nt,cdr3_aa
TRBJ1-4,TRBV7-9,.,once,TGTGCCAGCAGCTCCGGACAGACTAAGAATGAAAAACTGTTTTTT,CASSSGQTKNEKLFF
TRBJ1-4,TRBV4-2,.,once,TGTGCCAGCAGCCAAAATGTGGCACAGGGAGGGGAAAAACTGTTTTTT,CASSQNVAQGGEKLFF
TRBJ2-5,TRBV19,TRBD2,once,TGTGCCAGTACTGACGGGGGGGTAGGAGAGACCCAGTACTTC,CASTDGGVGETQYF
TRBJ2-3,TRBV9,.,.,TGTGCCAGCAGCCCCCAAGAAGTCGGGGGGCGCACAGATACGCAGTATTTT,CASSPQEVGGRTDTQYF
TRBJ1-1,TRBV19,TRBD1,.,TGTGCCAGTAGTCCTGACAGGGGTGTCACTGAAGCTTTCTTT,CASSPDRGVTEAFF
TRBJ2-5,TRBV10-3,.,.,TGTGCCATCAGTCGCTCTCAGGCGCAAGAGACCCAGTACTTC,CAISRSQAQETQYF
TRBJ1-5,TRBV6-1,.,.,TGTGCCAGCAGTGACGCGGCGGGGGGCAATCAGCCCCAGCATTTT,CASSDAAGGNQPQHF
TRBJ1-6,TRBV9,.,.,TGTGCCACTGAAGGGCTCCAGAGGAATTCACCCCTCCACTTT,CATEGLQRNSPLHF
TRBJ1-2,TRBV11-2,.,once,TGTGCCAGCAGCCAGACAGTAGCGACGAGTGGCTACACCTTC,CASSQTVATSGYTF
TRBJ2-3,TRBV5-1,TRBD2,.,TGCGCCAGCAGCTTGGGGGGACTAGGAACAGATACGCAGTATTTT,CASSLGGLGTDTQYF